This TCR beta chain was sequenced during a study of blood T cell repertoires in COVID-19. Study summary: The United States, Italy and Spain provided the acute and convalescent COVID-19 samples.

Germline CDR1 LNHDA, CDR2 SQIVND (reference sequence). The V gene end was trimmed by 6 bases and the J gene end by 5 bases; junction bases not matched to a gene: 0. CDR3 size: 14 residues. Sequencing used immunoSEQ multiplex PCR; TCRdb keeps in-frame clones, though not all of them. The sample has a few hundred thousand clones, 84% seen once. This rearrangement joins TRBV19 to TRBJ2-4; 14 bases agree with TRBD2. This sequence originates from a woman between 25 and 40 years old who had recovered from COVID-19. Sequences were obtained from peripheral blood. As DNA, the CDR3 is TGTGCCAGTAGGGGACTAGCGGGAGAAAACATTCAGTACTTC. As protein: CASRGLAGENIQYF.